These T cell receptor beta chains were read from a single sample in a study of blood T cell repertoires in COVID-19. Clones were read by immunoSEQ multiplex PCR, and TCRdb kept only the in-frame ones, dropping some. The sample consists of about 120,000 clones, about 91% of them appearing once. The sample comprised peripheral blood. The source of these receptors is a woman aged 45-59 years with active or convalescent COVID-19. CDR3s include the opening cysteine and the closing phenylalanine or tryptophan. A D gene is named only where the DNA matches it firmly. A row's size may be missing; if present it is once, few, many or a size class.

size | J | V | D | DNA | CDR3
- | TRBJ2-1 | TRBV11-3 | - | TGTGCCAGCAGTCATAGGACAAGCAATGAGCAGTTCTTC | CASSHRTSNEQFF
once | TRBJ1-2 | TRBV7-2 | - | TGTGCCAGCAGCTCTGGGGGGGGAGGACAGCAATATGGCTACACCTTC | CASSSGGGGQQYGYTF
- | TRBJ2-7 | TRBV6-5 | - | TGTGCCAGTTGGACATTTAACTCCTACGAGCAGTACTTC | CASWTFNSYEQYF
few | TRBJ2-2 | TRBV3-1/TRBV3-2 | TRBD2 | TGTGCCAGCGGGACTAGCGGGGCTAGAAACACCGGGGAGCTGTTTTTT | CASGTSGARNTGELFF
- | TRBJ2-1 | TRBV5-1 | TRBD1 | TGCGCCAGCAGCTTGCAAACGGACAGGGGATACAATGAGCAGTTCTTC | CASSLQTDRGYNEQFF
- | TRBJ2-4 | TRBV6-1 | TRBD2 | TGTGCCAGCAGTGAAGCACCTAGCGGGAGGGCGATAGCCAAAAACATTCAGTACTTC | CASSEAPSGRAIAKNIQYF
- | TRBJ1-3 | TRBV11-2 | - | TGTGCCAGCAGCCTCTCTGGAAACACCATATATTTT | CASSLSGNTIYF
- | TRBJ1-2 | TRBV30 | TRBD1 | TGTGCCTGGGGACCGGGACAGGAGAACTATGGCTACACCTTC | CAWGPGQENYGYTF
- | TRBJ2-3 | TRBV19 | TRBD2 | TGTGCCAGTAGGTCTATCGGACTAGGCACAGATACGCAGTATTTT | CASRSIGLGTDTQYF
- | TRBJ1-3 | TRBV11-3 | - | TGTGCCAGCACCAACGTCCGGATTCAAGACAGTTCTGGAAACACCATATATTTT | CASTNVRIQDSSGNTIYF
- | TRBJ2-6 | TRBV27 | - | TGTGCCAGCAGTCAATACAGCTCTGGGGCCAACGTCCTGACTTTC | CASSQYSSGANVLTF
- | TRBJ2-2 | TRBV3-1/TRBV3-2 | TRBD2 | TGTGCCAGTGGACTAGCGGGATTCACCGGGGAGCTGTTTTTT | CASGLAGFTGELFF
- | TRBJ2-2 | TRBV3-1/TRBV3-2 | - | TGTGCCAGCAGCGGCGGGGCGTTTTCCCTAACCGGGGAGCTGTTTTTT | CASSGGAFSLTGELFF
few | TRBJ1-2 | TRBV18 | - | TGTGCCAGCTCACCGGGGGGGAACTATGGCTACACCTTC | CASSPGGNYGYTF
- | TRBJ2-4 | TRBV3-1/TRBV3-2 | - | TGTGCCAGCAGCCAAGCGGGTAGGGGGAAAAACATTCAGTACTTC | CASSQAGRGKNIQYF
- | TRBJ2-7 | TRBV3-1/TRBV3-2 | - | TGTGCCAGCAGCCAAGATAGGGGAACCTACGAGCAGTACTTC | CASSQDRGTYEQYF
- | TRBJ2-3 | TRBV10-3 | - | TGTGCCATAAAGGCCGGGTACTCCACAGATACGCAGTATTTT | CAIKAGYSTDTQYF
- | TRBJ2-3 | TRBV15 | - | TGTGCCACCAGCAGAGAACGGTTCCGAGATACGCAGTATTTT | CATSRERFRDTQYF
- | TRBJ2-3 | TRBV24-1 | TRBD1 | TGTGCCACCAGTGATACAGGGGGAACAGATACGCAGTATTTT | CATSDTGGTDTQYF
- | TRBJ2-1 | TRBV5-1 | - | TGCGCCAGCAGCTTAGGCAGGGCGGACAATGAGCAGTTCTTC | CASSLGRADNEQFF
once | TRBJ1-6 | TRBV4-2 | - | TGTGCCAGCAGCCAGGATCCGGGACAAGATTCACCCCTCCACTTT | CASSQDPGQDSPLHF
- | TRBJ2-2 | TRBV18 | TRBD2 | TGTGCCAGCTCACCCCGACTAGCGGAGAACACCGGGGAGCTGTTTTTT | CASSPRLAENTGELFF
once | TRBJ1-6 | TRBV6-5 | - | TGTGCCAGCATCCTCAAAGCAAATTCACCCCTCCACTTT | CASILKANSPLHF
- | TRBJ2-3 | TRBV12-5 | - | TGTGCTAGTGGTTTTCCAGGCACAGATACGCAGTATTTT | CASGFPGTDTQYF
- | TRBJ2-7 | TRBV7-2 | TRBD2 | TGTGCCAGCAGCTTAGCTTCGACTAGCGGAGGGCAGTACTTC | CASSLASTSGGQYF
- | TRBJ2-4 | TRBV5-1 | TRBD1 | TGCGCCAGCAGCTTGAACACGGGACAGGGGAACATTCAGTACTTC | CASSLNTGQGNIQYF
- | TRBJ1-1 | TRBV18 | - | TGTGCCAGCTCACCAATCAGGGACACTGAAGCTTTCTTT | CASSPIRDTEAFF
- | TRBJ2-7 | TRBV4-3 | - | TGCGCCAGCAGCCAAGCGCTTTCTAGCTCCTACGAGCAGTACTTC | CASSQALSSSYEQYF
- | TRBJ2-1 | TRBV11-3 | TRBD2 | TGTGCCAGCAGCTTAGACGCGGGAGGGTTTGAGCAGTTCTTC | CASSLDAGGFEQFF
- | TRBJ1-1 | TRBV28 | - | TGTGCCAGCAGCCCCGGGTCGGGAGCCACTGAAGCTTTCTTT | CASSPGSGATEAFF
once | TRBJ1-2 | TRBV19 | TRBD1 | TGTGCCAGTAGAGGACAGGGGGGCCTATATGGCTACACCTTC | CASRGQGGLYGYTF
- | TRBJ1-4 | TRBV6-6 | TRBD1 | TGTGCCAGCAGGCAGACAGGGTGGGCTGAAAAACTGTTTTTT | CASRQTGWAEKLFF
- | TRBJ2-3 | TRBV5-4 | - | TGTGCCAGCAGCTTGGCCCTGACAGGAGACACAGATACGCAGTATTTT | CASSLALTGDTDTQYF
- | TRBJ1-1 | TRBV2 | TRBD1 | TGTGCCAGCAGTTCCCCCCGCGGGACAGGGTTGTACACTGAAGCTTTCTTT | CASSSPRGTGLYTEAFF
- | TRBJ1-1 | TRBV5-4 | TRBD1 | TGTGCCAGCAGCTTGGCCGGGGCAGGGGGCAGGACTGAAGCTTTCTTT | CASSLAGAGGRTEAFF
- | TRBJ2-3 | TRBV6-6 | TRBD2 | TGTGCCAGCAGCCGACTAGCGGATCTTAGCACAGATACGCAGTATTTT | CASSRLADLSTDTQYF
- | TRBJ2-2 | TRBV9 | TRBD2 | TGTGCCAGCAGCGTAGATCCACTAGCGGGAGGACGGAGCACCGGGGAGCTGTTTTTT | CASSVDPLAGGRSTGELFF
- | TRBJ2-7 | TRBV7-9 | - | TGTGCCAGCAGCCCCCTAGCGCAGAGCTCCTACGAGCAGTACTTC | CASSPLAQSSYEQYF
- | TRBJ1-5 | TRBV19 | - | TGTGCCAGTAGTGGAACAGGGTTGTGGAATCAGCCCCAGCATTTT | CASSGTGLWNQPQHF
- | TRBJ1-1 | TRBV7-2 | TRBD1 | TGTGCCAGCAGCTTCCCGTCGACAGGGGACACTGAAGCTTTCTTT | CASSFPSTGDTEAFF
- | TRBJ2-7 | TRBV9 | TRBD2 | TGTGCCAGCAGCGTATTAGCGGGAGACTCCTACGAGCAGTACTTC | CASSVLAGDSYEQYF
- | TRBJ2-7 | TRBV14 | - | TGTGCCAGCAGCCAAGATAGTCGGAGCTCCTACGAGCAGTACTTC | CASSQDSRSSYEQYF
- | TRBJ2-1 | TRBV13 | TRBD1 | TGTGCCAGCAGCAAGACAGGGAGCTCCTACAATGAGCAGTTCTTC | CASSKTGSSYNEQFF
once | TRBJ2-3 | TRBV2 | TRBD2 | TGTGCCAGCAATATTGACCGTTTGGGAGGAGCGGGAACGACAGATACGCAGTATTTT | CASNIDRLGGAGTTDTQYF
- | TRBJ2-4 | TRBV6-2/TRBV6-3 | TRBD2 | TGTGCCAGCAGTACAATAGCGGGAGCCAAAAACATTCAGTACTTC | CASSTIAGAKNIQYF
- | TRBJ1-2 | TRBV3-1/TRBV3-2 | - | TGTGCCAGCAGCCAAGGGGGAGGGAACGGCTACACCTTC | CASSQGGGNGYTF